This T cell receptor (beta chain) was obtained from a study of shared clonotypes between healthy human individuals. This clone has only a few counts. Its target is unknown. Unsorted samples, those not sorted, used roughly 100 million PBMCs for genomic DNA. Authors' data handling: Junction-only sequences produced by ImmunoSEQ had no quality scores, so filtering differed. TCRdb keeps only in-frame clones here, not all; method: immunoSEQ multiplex PCR. The V and J calls and clone size were taken over from that table, and D and trimming were inferred from the DNA. The sample records a few hundred thousand clones, roughly 79% being singletons. The study's findings and limits: Sequencing depth was expected to influence donor clonotype sharing.

This clonotype was sampled from a woman between 40 and 55 years old in good health. Some clones in this sample may be carry-over from other donors' samples. The source material was PBMCs.

The CDR3 protein is CASSLKDRGYGYTF. Here the CDR3 DNA reads TGTGCCAGCAGCTTAAAGGACAGGGGCTATGGCTACACCTTC. The rearrangement links TRBV13 to TRBJ1-2, with TRBD1 matching 9 bases. The germline gives CDR1 PRHDT, CDR2 FYEKMQ (reference sequence). The CDR3 totals 14 residues. Trimming at V came to 2 bases and at J to 4 bases, leaving 2 bases not matched to a gene.